This T cell receptor beta chain was observed in a study of blood T cells in healthy people across ages. Turning to the study itself: Template-switching capture recovered about one barcoded beta molecule per two T cells. Study-level points and caveats: The long-lived group displayed more naive CD4+ cells, plus higher diversity, than the aged donors did.

A J-beta primer mix and a sample-barcoded 5' primer were used in a second PCR of about 7 to 11 cycles. One entry per CDR3 protein results from TCRdb running MiXCR on the 5' RACE reads. The table has 1.5 million to 2 million distinct CDR3 sequences, 28% seen once; the top ten hold roughly 8%. In regard to this clonotype: The antigen is not known.

CDR1 and CDR2 (germline): SEHNR, FQNEAQ (reference sequence). V was trimmed by 5 bases and J by 11 bases, leaving 18 bases between them. The CDR3 is made up of 13 amino acids. Healthy Caucasian individuals from Russia aged roughly 6 to 90 were enrolled as donors. This receptor was identified in a woman in her 30s in good health. The sequencing input was blood. The rearrangement links TRBV7-9 to TRBJ2-5; D not certain. DNA for the CDR3: TGTGCCAGCAGCCTCATTGGGCCGGATGAGCAGTACTTC. Its protein product is CASSLIGPDEQYF.